The 27 T cell receptor beta chains given below trace back to one sample, sequenced in a study of cytomegalovirus exposure and HLA in healthy donors. It was with 60 Vbeta and 13 Jbeta primers that the PCR ran. Data came from immunoSEQ multiplex PCR; TCRdb stores just in-frame clones and leaves some out. The sample shows 100,000 to 120,000 clones, just under 80% of them seen only once. Material for sequencing was PBMCs. These receptor sequences come from a male donor in good health and CMV-seronegative.

This clone was observed a few times. The sample carries other DNA sequences with the same CDR3. V is TRBV7-9 and J is TRBJ1-2; possible D gene TRBD1, 5 bases. The V end lost 2 bases, the J end lost 5 bases, and 9 bases lay between the germline ends. Germline-derived CDR1 and CDR2 are SEHNR and FQNEAQ (reference sequence). The CDR3 length is 13 residues. Written as DNA, the CDR3 is TGTGCCAGCAGCTTAATGGGGGGGTATGGCTACACCTTC. It is translated as CASSLMGGYGYTF.

This chain connects TRBV15 to TRBJ2-1, with D perhaps matching TRBD1 (6 bases). The CDR3 has 15 residues. Between the trimmed V and J ends, which lost 0 bases and 3 bases, there was a span of 9 bases. Germline V gene lookup returns CDR1 LNHNV and CDR2 YYDKDF (reference sequence). CDR3 DNA sequence: TGTGCCACCAGCAGAGAGAGGACAGTCTACAATGAGCAGTTCTTC. Translation: CATSRERTVYNEQFF. The full variable domain, its missing parts supplied by reference TRBV15 and TRBJ2-1, is DAMVIQNPRYQVTQFGKPVTLSCSQTLNHNVMYWYQQKSSQAPKLLFHYYDKDFNNEADTPDNFQSRRPNTSFCFLDIRSPGLGDTAMYLCATSRERTVYNEQFFGPGTRLTVL.

J is TRBJ2-7 and V is TRBV11-3; TRBD1 aligns across 8 bases. Trimming removed 5 bases from V and 2 bases from J; junction bases left unmatched: 8. This CDR3 has 15 residues. Germline values: CDR1 SGHNT, CDR2 YENEEA. The CDR3 protein is CASSAIRGRPYEQYF. CDR3 DNA: TGTGCCAGCAGCGCGATCAGGGGGCGCCCCTACGAGCAGTACTTC.

The chain recombines TRBV2 with TRBJ2-5, with 7 bases that match TRBD1. Judging by the DNA end, TRBJ2-7 fits better; the J call may be wrong. This CDR3 has 13 residues. Germline assignment: CDR1 SNHLY and CDR2 FYNNEI. The CDR3 nucleotides are TGTGCCAGTACCGGGACAGCCCTTGGCGAGCAGTACTTC. This encodes CASTGTALGEQYF.

V gene TRBV29-1 combines with J gene TRBJ2-1; D not resolved. CDR1 is SQVTM, CDR2 ANQGSEA, per germline. V was pared by 8 bases and J by 1 base, with 9 bases between. The CDR3 loop spans 12 amino acids. DNA for the CDR3: TGCAGCCTGCAGGTTTCCTACAATGAGCAGTTCTTC. It is translated as CSLQVSYNEQFF.

This clone was recorded a few times. V usage is TRBV15 and J usage is TRBJ1-5; possibly TRBD1 for D (6 bases). The germline CDR1 and CDR2 sequences are LNHNV and YYDKDF (reference sequence). The CDR3 consists of 14 residues. V dropped 3 bases and J dropped 7 bases, with 13 bases sitting between them. The CDR3 DNA follows: TGTGCCACCAGCAGCGACAGGACGGGACAGCCCCAGCATTTT. Its translation is CATSSDRTGQPQHF.

The V and J genes are TRBV28 and TRBJ2-2, with TRBD2 as a possible D gene (6 bases). The germline V gene encodes CDR1 MDHEN and CDR2 SYDVKM. Trimming shortened V by 4 bases and J by 3 bases, and 15 bases separated the two germline ends. The CDR3 is 16 amino acids. The CDR3 coding sequence is TGTGCCAGCAGTTCCTTTATGGGACTTGACACCGGGGAGCTGTTTTTT. Encoded protein: CASSSFMGLDTGELFF. Filled out from reference TRBV28 and TRBJ2-2, the complete variable domain reads DVKVTQSSRYLVKRTGEKVFLECVQDMDHENMFWYRQDPGLGLRLIYFSYDVKMKEKGDIPEGYSVSREKKERFSLILESASTNQTSMYLCASSSFMGLDTGELFFGEGSRLTVL.

The CDR3 DNA follows: TGTGCCAGTAGTATCGGACAGGAAAAACTGTTTTTT. Protein sequence: CASSIGQEKLFF. The rearrangement joins TRBV19 to TRBJ1-4; tentative D call: TRBD1 (6 bases). The CDR3 extends over 12 amino acids. CDR1 is LNHDA and CDR2 is SQIVND in the germline V gene (reference sequence). Trimming cost V 3 bases and J 8 bases, with 7 bases left between them.

The rearrangement uses TRBV5-5 and TRBJ2-7, with unresolved D. V was cut by 0 bases and J by 3 bases, with 7 bases left in between. The CDR3 consists of 13 residues. Germline V gene sequence: CDR1 SGHKS, CDR2 YYEKEE (reference sequence). The chain's CDR3 is CASSLGGYYEQYF. In nucleotides, the CDR3 is TGTGCCAGCAGCTTGGGCGGTTACTACGAGCAGTACTTC.

The V and J genes are TRBV6-5 and TRBJ2-1, with D hard to call. Per the germline V gene, CDR1 is MNHEY and CDR2 is SVGAGI. Trimming pared 0 bases from V and 10 bases from J, leaving 10 bases between. The CDR3 is 13 residues long. CDR3 region: CASSYSIYAEQFF. The CDR3 DNA reads TGTGCCAGCAGTTACTCTATCTATGCGGAGCAGTTCTTC.

In this sample, this clone turned up a few times. The chain joins TRBV5-4 to TRBJ1-4, with TRBD1 matching 9 bases. Germline V CDR1 and CDR2: SGHNT, YYREEE (reference sequence). With V trimmed by 4 bases and J by 6 bases, 4 bases remained unmatched. The CDR3 runs to 14 residues. CDR3 region: CASSMGQGDEKLFF. The CDR3 DNA is TGTGCCAGCAGCATGGGACAGGGAGATGAAAAACTGTTTTTT. Filled out from reference TRBV5-4 and TRBJ1-4, the complete variable domain reads ETGVTQSPTHLIKTRGQQVTLRCSSQSGHNTVSWYQQALGQGPQFIFQYYREEENGRGNFPPRFSGLQFPNYSSELNVNALELDDSALYLCASSMGQGDEKLFFGSGTQLSVL.

On this clone: A read error may account for a junction end that differs from germline. The V call is TRBV27, the J call TRBJ2-7; 11 positions agree with TRBD2. Germline CDR1 and CDR2: MNHEY and SMNVEV (reference sequence). The CDR3 runs 18 residues. The CDR3 bases are TGTGCCAGCAGTTCATGGCTAGCGGGAGGTCGGGACTCCCACGAGCAGTACTTC. It encodes CASSSWLAGGRDSHEQYF.

This clone was observed a single time. The rearrangement uses TRBV6-5 and TRBJ2-3, with 8 bases matching TRBD1. J was trimmed by 3 bases and V by 9 bases; bases with no gene match: 11. The CDR3 is 15 amino acids. Germline CDR1 is MNHEY and CDR2 is SVGAGI. The CDR3 reads CASGDRQSSTDTQYF. The CDR3 DNA sequence: TGTGCCAGTGGGGACAGGCAGTCATCGACAGATACGCAGTATTTT.

Only a few counts were recorded for this clone. V is TRBV4-1 and J is TRBJ2-7, with D possibly being TRBD1 (5 bases). This CDR3 comprises 12 residues. CDR1 is MGHRA and CDR2 is YSYEKL in the germline V gene. Trimming removed 3 bases from V and 4 bases from J, with 7 bases in between. CDR3 in amino acids: CASSHQGYEQYF. Here the CDR3 DNA reads TGCGCCAGCAGCCACCAGGGTTACGAGCAGTACTTC.

The chain employs TRBV30 and TRBJ2-1, with TRBD1 identical over 11 bases. Germline V gene lookup returns CDR1 GTSNPN and CDR2 SVGIG (reference sequence). With V trimmed by 5 bases and J by 6 bases, 9 bases remained unmatched. The CDR3 sequence is 15 residues long. The CDR3 DNA is TGTGCCTGGGTCACCGGGACAGGGGGAGTCAATGAGCAGTTCTTC. Translation gives CAWVTGTGGVNEQFF.

This clone was seen just once. The chain carries TRBV7-9 and TRBJ2-1; 10 bases line up with TRBD2. There are 16 residues in the CDR3. J was trimmed by 1 base and V by 5 bases; bases with no gene match: 5. Germline V gene lookup returns CDR1 SEHNR and CDR2 FQNEAQ (reference sequence). CDR3 sequence reads: CASSIWTSGSYNEQFF. CDR3 coding DNA: TGTGCCAGCAGCATCTGGACTAGCGGATCCTACAATGAGCAGTTCTTC.

The chain joins TRBV9 to TRBJ2-1, with TRBD1 matching over 7 bases. V lost 3 bases to trimming and J lost 2 bases; unmatched junction nucleotides: 5. The germline V gene has CDR1 SGDLS and CDR2 YYNGEE. This CDR3 is built from 15 residues. CDR3 residues: CASSAYRGAYNEQFF. DNA of the CDR3: TGTGCCAGCAGCGCGTACAGGGGCGCCTACAATGAGCAGTTCTTC.

V usage is TRBV5-1 and J usage is TRBJ1-1, with D perhaps matching TRBD1 (5 bases). CDR3 size: 15 residues. V lost 0 bases, J lost 4 bases, and 13 bases lay in between. The germline gives CDR1 SGHRS, CDR2 YFSETQ. The CDR3 spells CASSLGMDMSTEAFF. CDR3 nucleotide sequence: TGCGCCAGCAGCTTGGGCATGGACATGAGCACTGAAGCTTTCTTT.

The gene calls are TRBV7-2 and TRBJ2-7, with 10 bases lining up with TRBD1. Germline assignment: CDR1 SGHTA and CDR2 FQGNSA. V was clipped by 3 bases and J by 3 bases; unmatched bases: 2. The length of the CDR3 is 14 residues. CDR3 in DNA: TGTGCCAGCAGCTTTCGGGACAGGGGCTACGAGCAGTACTTC. This translates into CASSFRDRGYEQYF.

This clone was seen once. The CDR3 DNA sequence: TGTGCCAGCAGTGAATCGGGGACAGGGGGTTTCACAGATACGCAGTATTTT. This encodes CASSESGTGGFTDTQYF. The chain recombines TRBV6-1 with TRBJ2-3; 11 nucleotides match TRBD1. CDR1 and CDR2 from the germline V gene are MNHNS and SASEGT. Unmatched junction bases numbered 6, after V lost 2 bases and J lost 2 bases. The CDR3 is 17 amino acids.

This clone has just a few counts. The chain recombines TRBV5-6 with TRBJ2-1; perhaps TRBD2 as D (6 bases). Trimming removed 4 bases at V and 4 bases at J, with 15 bases between. CDR1 and CDR2 (germline): SGHDT, YYEEEE. This CDR3 region has 15 residues. DNA for the CDR3: TGTGCCAGCAGCCTGGAGGCGGGGTTGTACAATGAGCAGTTCTTC. This sequence encodes CASSLEAGLYNEQFF.

The rearrangement joins TRBV27 to TRBJ2-1; 7 bases line up with TRBD2. The CDR3 runs to 16 residues. J gave up 0 bases and V 5 bases, and 7 bases lay outside the gene matches. Germline CDR1 reads MNHEY; CDR2 reads SMNVEV (reference sequence). This chain's CDR3 is CASSQLAQSSYNEQFF. DNA for the CDR3: TGTGCCAGCAGTCAACTAGCGCAAAGCTCCTACAATGAGCAGTTCTTC.

The chain joins TRBV29-1 to TRBJ2-7; TRBD2 matches at 7 bases. Germline CDR1 is SQVTM and CDR2 is ANQGSEA. The CDR3 runs to 11 residues. V lost 7 bases and J lost 3; bases outside the gene matches: 3. This CDR3 reads CSAGEGYEQYF. CDR3 coding DNA: TGCAGCGCCGGGGAGGGCTACGAGCAGTACTTC.

This chain joins TRBV7-9 and TRBJ2-3; D might be TRBD2 (6 bases). The V gene lost 11 bases and the J gene lost 4 bases, with 16 bases spanning the gap. The CDR3 contains 13 residues. Germline-derived CDR1 and CDR2 are SEHNR and FQNEAQ (reference sequence). The CDR3 reads CAGGEVGADTQYF. CDR3 nucleotide sequence: TGTGCCGGAGGGGAGGTGGGGGCAGATACGCAGTATTTT.

The chain is built from TRBV30 and TRBJ2-2; weak D call: TRBD1 (5 bases). V shed 3 bases and J shed 6 bases, with 11 bases lying between them. The length of the CDR3 is 13 residues. Germline assignment: CDR1 GTSNPN and CDR2 SVGIG (reference sequence). In DNA form, the CDR3 reads TGTGCCTGGAGGACAGACAGCGCCGGGGAGCTGTTTTTT. Protein sequence: CAWRTDSAGELFF.

The chain combines TRBV6-7 with TRBJ1-6, with D maybe TRBD1 (5 bases). TRBV6-7 is identified as an open reading frame with a role that is uncertain. This CDR3 contains 15 residues. Trimming took off 4 bases at V and 5 bases at J, with 12 bases between the two ends. The CDR3 region is CASSSPGCDNSPLHF. The CDR3 DNA reads TGTGCCAGCAGTTCCCCAGGGTGCGATAATTCACCCCTCCACTTT.

The chain couples TRBV18 to TRBJ2-2, with 11 nucleotides matching TRBD2. The V gene end was trimmed by 3 bases and the J gene end by 3 bases; junction bases not matched to a gene: 6. Germline CDR1 reads KGHSH; CDR2 reads LQKENI. The CDR3 totals 17 residues. This CDR3 is CASSPELAGGYTGELFF. The CDR3 nucleotides read TGTGCCAGCTCACCTGAGCTAGCGGGAGGTTACACCGGGGAGCTGTTTTTT.